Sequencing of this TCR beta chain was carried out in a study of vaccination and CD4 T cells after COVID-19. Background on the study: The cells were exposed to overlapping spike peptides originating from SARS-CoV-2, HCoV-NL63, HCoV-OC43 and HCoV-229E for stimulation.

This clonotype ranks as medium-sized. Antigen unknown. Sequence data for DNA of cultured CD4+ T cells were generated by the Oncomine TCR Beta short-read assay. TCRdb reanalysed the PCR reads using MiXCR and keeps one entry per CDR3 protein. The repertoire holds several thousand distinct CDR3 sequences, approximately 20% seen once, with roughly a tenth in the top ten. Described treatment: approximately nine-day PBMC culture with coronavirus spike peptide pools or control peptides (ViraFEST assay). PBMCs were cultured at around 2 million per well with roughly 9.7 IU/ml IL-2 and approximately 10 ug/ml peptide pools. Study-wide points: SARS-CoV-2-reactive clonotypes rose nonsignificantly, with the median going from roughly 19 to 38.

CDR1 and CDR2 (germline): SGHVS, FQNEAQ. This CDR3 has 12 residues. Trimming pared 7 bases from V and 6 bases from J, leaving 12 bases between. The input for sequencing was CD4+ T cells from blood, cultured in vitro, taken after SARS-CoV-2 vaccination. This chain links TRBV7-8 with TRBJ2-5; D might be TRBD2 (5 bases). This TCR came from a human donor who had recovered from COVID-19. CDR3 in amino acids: CASTKRTQTQYF. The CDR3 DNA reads TGTGCCAGCACCAAGCGGACTCAGACCCAGTACTTC.